These T cell receptor beta chains were read from a single sample in a study of blood T cell repertoires in COVID-19. Data came from immunoSEQ multiplex PCR; TCRdb stores just in-frame clones and leaves some out. The sample lists 100,000 to 150,000 clones, about four fifths occurring once. Sample: peripheral blood. The origin of the receptors is a man aged 40-50 years with active or convalescent COVID-19. Both conserved end residues are part of each CDR3. A D gene is named only where the DNA matches it firmly. Expanded clones get a size class; other rows say once, few or many, or leave the size out.

CDR3aa | CDR3nt | j_gene | d_gene | v_gene | abundance
CASSSHRRGTDTQYF | TGTGCCAGCAGCTCTCACCGGAGGGGAACAGATACGCAGTATTTT | TRBJ2-3 | NA | TRBV7-2 | few
CASSSFTGRETQYF | TGTGCCAGCAGCTCCTTTACAGGGAGAGAGACCCAGTACTTC | TRBJ2-5 | NA | TRBV5-6 | NA
CASSQDLQGVGTF | TGTGCCAGCAGCCAAGATCTGCAGGGGGTGGGTACCTTC | TRBJ1-2 | TRBD1 | TRBV4-2 | NA
CSARGQDGYTF | TGCAGTGCTAGAGGACAGGATGGCTACACCTTC | TRBJ1-2 | NA | TRBV20-1 | NA
CAISDQTGLWAFF | TGTGCCATCAGTGATCAAACCGGGTTATGGGCTTTCTTT | TRBJ1-1 | NA | TRBV10-3 | NA
CASSSLGTVTNTEAFF | TGTGCCAGCAGTTCGCTGGGGACAGTGACGAACACTGAAGCTTTCTTT | TRBJ1-1 | TRBD1 | TRBV6-5 | NA
CASSLSRRNSNQPQHF | TGCGCCAGCAGCTTGAGCCGTCGAAATAGCAATCAGCCCCAGCATTTT | TRBJ1-5 | NA | TRBV5-1 | NA
CASEGAGGNTIYF | TGTGCCAGCGAGGGGGCGGGAGGAAACACCATATATTTT | TRBJ1-3 | TRBD1 | TRBV6-5 | NA
CARLYNEQFF | TGCGCCAGATTATACAATGAGCAGTTCTTC | TRBJ2-1 | NA | TRBV10-1 | NA
CASSHGTGGTPLHF | TGCGCCAGCAGCCATGGGACAGGGGGGACACCCCTCCACTTT | TRBJ1-6 | TRBD1 | TRBV4-1 | NA
CAISDGEKGGANVLTF | TGTGCCATCAGCGACGGGGAGAAGGGAGGGGCCAACGTCCTGACTTTC | TRBJ2-6 | NA | TRBV10-3 | NA
CASGPLEGNQPQHF | TGTGCTAGTGGCCCCCTGGAGGGCAATCAGCCCCAGCATTTT | TRBJ1-5 | NA | TRBV12-5 | once
CASSQGRGGEQYF | TGTGCCAGCAGCCAAGGACGCGGGGGGGAGCAGTACTTC | TRBJ2-7 | TRBD2 | TRBV14 | NA
CASSPSPGQGHGYTF | TGTGCCAGCAGTCCCTCGCCGGGACAGGGGCATGGCTACACCTTC | TRBJ1-2 | TRBD1 | TRBV5-6 | NA
CASREGRANEKLFF | TGCGCCAGCAGGGAGGGGCGAGCTAATGAAAAACTGTTTTTT | TRBJ1-4 | NA | TRBV5-1 | NA
CASSDGGQGGETQYF | TGTGCCAGCAGCGATGGGGGACAGGGTGGAGAGACCCAGTACTTC | TRBJ2-5 | TRBD1 | TRBV9 | NA
CAGYRGTGANVLTF | TGTGCCGGGTACAGGGGCACTGGGGCCAACGTCCTGACTTTC | TRBJ2-6 | TRBD1 | TRBV2 | NA
CASQFRGEQPQHF | TGTGCCAGCCAATTCAGGGGTGAACAGCCCCAGCATTTT | TRBJ1-5 | NA | TRBV12-3/TRBV12-4 | once
CASSQVAGGAVALHF | TGTGCCAGCAGCCAAGTTGCAGGGGGCGCGGTTGCCCTCCACTTT | TRBJ1-6 | TRBD1 | TRBV14 | NA
CASSTSDGRAFNEQFF | TGTGCCAGCAGCACCTCTGACGGGAGGGCCTTTAATGAGCAGTTCTTC | TRBJ2-1 | TRBD2 | TRBV9 | NA
CASSFSGGDGYTF | TGTGCCAGCAGCTTCTCCGGGGGGGATGGCTACACCTTC | TRBJ1-2 | NA | TRBV7-9 | NA
CASSQDPGEQYF | TGTGCCAGCAGCCAAGACCCCGGCGAGCAGTACTTC | TRBJ2-7 | NA | TRBV3-1/TRBV3-2 | NA
CSVQGSRSSYEQYF | TGCAGCGTTCAGGGGTCCAGGAGCTCCTACGAGCAGTACTTC | TRBJ2-7 | NA | TRBV29-1 | NA
CASSLGVGQGHTEAFF | TGCGCCAGCAGCTTGGGGGTGGGACAGGGCCACACTGAAGCTTTCTTT | TRBJ1-1 | TRBD1 | TRBV5-1 | NA
CASSLSGRPYYNEQFF | TGTGCCAGCAGCTTAAGCGGGAGGCCCTATTACAATGAGCAGTTCTTC | TRBJ2-1 | TRBD2 | TRBV7-6 | NA
CASSQETGGWPGGYTF | TGTGCCAGCAGCCAAGAGACAGGGGGCTGGCCCGGTGGCTACACCTTC | TRBJ1-2 | TRBD1 | TRBV14 | NA
CASRQEGPGELFF | TGTGCCAGCAGGCAGGAGGGCCCCGGGGAGCTGTTTTTT | TRBJ2-2 | NA | TRBV7-3 | NA
CAWSAQGTQPQHF | TGTGCCTGGAGTGCGCAGGGTACCCAGCCCCAGCATTTT | TRBJ1-5 | NA | TRBV30 | NA
CAVHRTEAFF | TGTGCCGTACACAGGACTGAAGCTTTCTTT | TRBJ1-1 | NA | TRBV28 | NA
CASSLGGRQGSRNEQFF | TGTGCCAGCAGTTTGGGGGGGAGACAGGGGTCCCGGAATGAGCAGTTCTTC | TRBJ2-1 | NA | TRBV28 | NA
CASSPGGRSSYEQYF | TGTGCCAGCAGCCCAGGAGGTAGGAGCTCCTACGAGCAGTACTTC | TRBJ2-7 | NA | TRBV9 | NA
CATSRRTGGGTDTQYF | TGTGCCACCAGCAGAAGGACAGGGGGCGGCACAGATACGCAGTATTTT | TRBJ2-3 | TRBD1 | TRBV15 | few
CASSSDRNTGELFF | TGTGCCAGCAGCTCGGACAGAAACACCGGGGAGCTGTTTTTT | TRBJ2-2 | NA | TRBV7-9 | NA
CASSQESSNEQYF | TGTGCCAGCAGCCAAGAAAGCTCCAACGAGCAGTACTTC | TRBJ2-7 | NA | TRBV3-1/TRBV3-2 | NA
CASSLRRVNTEAFF | TGTGCCAGCAGCCTACGCCGGGTGAACACTGAAGCTTTCTTT | TRBJ1-1 | NA | TRBV3-1/TRBV3-2 | NA
CVRSLGGRGTYEQYF | TGTGTCAGAAGCTTGGGGGGCAGGGGGACCTACGAGCAGTACTTC | TRBJ2-7 | NA | TRBV7-5 | NA
CASSLVGSGYEQYF | TGTGCCAGCAGCTTGGTGGGTAGCGGGTACGAGCAGTACTTC | TRBJ2-7 | TRBD2 | TRBV5-5 | NA
CASGGQGFGYTF | TGCGCCAGTGGAGGACAGGGGTTTGGCTACACCTTC | TRBJ1-2 | TRBD1 | TRBV5-1 | once
CASRKTGVEKLFF | TGTGCCAGCAGGAAAACAGGGGTAGAAAAACTGTTTTTT | TRBJ1-4 | TRBD1 | TRBV6-6 | NA
CASSSGRGYEQYF | TGTGCCAGCAGCTCCGGGAGGGGCTACGAGCAGTACTTC | TRBJ2-7 | TRBD2 | TRBV7-7 | NA
CASSFGDRGSTGYTF | TGTGCCAGCAGTTTTGGGGACAGGGGGTCTACGGGCTACACCTTC | TRBJ1-2 | TRBD1 | TRBV28 | NA
CASSNGQGKAFF | TGTGCCAGCAGTAATGGACAGGGTAAAGCTTTCTTT | TRBJ1-1 | TRBD1 | TRBV2 | once
CASSPWGGSGNTIYF | TGTGCCAGCAGCCCTTGGGGAGGCTCTGGAAACACCATATATTTT | TRBJ1-3 | NA | TRBV5-6 | NA
CASSFLDRGGSPLHF | TGTGCCAGCAGTTTCCTTGACAGGGGTGGTTCACCCCTCCACTTT | TRBJ1-6 | TRBD1 | TRBV27 | NA
CATSTMEKDWSSGNTIYF | TGTGCCACCAGCACAATGGAAAAGGACTGGTCCTCTGGAAACACCATATATTTT | TRBJ1-3 | NA | TRBV15 | medium-sized
CSVGLYNEQFF | TGCAGCGTTGGACTCTACAATGAGCAGTTCTTC | TRBJ2-1 | NA | TRBV29-1 | few
CASRTGGNTEAFF | TGTGCCAGCAGGACAGGGGGGAACACTGAAGCTTTCTTT | TRBJ1-1 | TRBD1 | TRBV28 | NA
CASSSTDRRDQPQHF | TGTGCCAGTAGTAGTACGGACAGGAGGGATCAGCCCCAGCATTTT | TRBJ1-5 | TRBD1 | TRBV19 | NA
CASSSPGLAHYEQYF | TGTGCCAGCAGTTCGCCGGGACTAGCGCACTACGAGCAGTACTTC | TRBJ2-7 | TRBD2 | TRBV5-4 | NA
CAWSVTGVFGLEAFF | TGTGCCTGGAGTGTTACAGGGGTGTTTGGCCTTGAAGCTTTCTTT | TRBJ1-1 | TRBD1 | TRBV30 | once
CSVERQGGTGELFF | TGCAGCGTTGAACGACAGGGGGGAACCGGGGAGCTGTTTTTT | TRBJ2-2 | TRBD1 | TRBV29-1 | few
CSVEESANTIYF | TGCAGCGTTGAAGAAAGCGCCAACACCATATATTTT | TRBJ1-3 | NA | TRBV29-1 | NA
CATSAVGSNTGELFF | TGTGCCACCAGTGCAGTGGGCTCGAACACCGGGGAGCTGTTTTTT | TRBJ2-2 | NA | TRBV24-1 | NA